Below are 22 T cell receptor beta chains sequenced from a single sample in a study of OX40 agonist ivuxolimab in advanced cancers. Assay used: immunoSEQ multiplex PCR; TCRdb lists only in-frame clones, some missing. Of 50,000 to 65,000 clones in the sample, 80% to 90% were seen once. Specimen: CD4+ or CD8+ T cells sorted from blood, collected in a trial of the OX40 agonist ivuxolimab. The source of these receptors is an adult with an advanced solid tumor such as melanoma, head and neck, liver or kidney cancer.

V and J are TRBV5-6 and TRBJ2-5, with 7 bases fitting TRBD1. The germline CDR1 and CDR2 sequences are SGHDT and YYEEEE. V was clipped by 4 bases and J by 5 bases; unmatched bases: 5. The CDR3 spans 13 residues. Here the CDR3 reads CASSTTGAETQYF. The CDR3 DNA sequence: TGTGCCAGCAGCACCACAGGGGCCGAGACCCAGTACTTC.

CDR3 bases: TGTGCCAGCAGCTTTCAAGGCCCAGAGACCCAGTACTTC. This encodes CASSFQGPETQYF. V usage is TRBV11-2 and J usage is TRBJ2-5; no clear D. The CDR3 runs to 13 residues. From germline, CDR1 is SGHAT and CDR2 FQNNGV. V lost 3 bases to trimming and J lost 4 bases, with 9 bases between them.

Only a few counts were recorded for this clone. The gene calls are TRBV4-1 and TRBJ1-1; D gene uncertain. The V gene lost 0 bases and the J gene lost 1 base, with 6 bases spanning the gap. The CDR3 extends over 14 amino acids. Germline CDR1 is MGHRA and CDR2 is YSYEKL. CDR3 amino acids: CASSQERRNTEAFF. The CDR3 DNA is TGCGCCAGCAGCCAAGAACGTAGGAACACTGAAGCTTTCTTT.

The chain employs TRBV7-9 and TRBJ2-1; 10 nucleotides line up with TRBD2. This CDR3 region has 13 residues. Germline-derived CDR1 and CDR2 are SEHNR and FQNEAQ (reference sequence). J gave up 4 bases and V 7 bases, and 1 base lay outside the gene matches. The CDR3 nucleotides are TGTGCCAGCATTAGCGGGGGGTACAATGAGCAGTTCTTC. Its protein product is CASISGGYNEQFF.

The chain is built from TRBV7-9 and TRBJ2-3; 9 bases are a match to TRBD2. Germline trimming cut 7 bases from V and 2 bases from J; bases unmatched to any gene: 10. The germline gives CDR1 SEHNR, CDR2 FQNEAQ (reference sequence). This CDR3 is built from 16 residues. The CDR3 coding sequence is TGTGCCAGCATCATTGGGACTAGCCCTAACACAGATACGCAGTATTTT. Translation: CASIIGTSPNTDTQYF. Using reference TRBV7-9 and TRBJ2-3 for the parts outside the CDR3, the full variable domain is DTGVSQNPRHKITKRGQNVTFRCDPISEHNRLYWYRQTLGQGPEFLTYFQNEAQLEKSRLLSDRFSAERPKGSFSTLEIQRTEQGDSAMYLCASIIGTSPNTDTQYFGPGTRLTVL.

This chain uses TRBV9 with TRBJ2-1; 10 bases line up with TRBD2. Germline trimming cut 4 bases from V and 4 bases from J; bases unmatched to any gene: 8. This CDR3 has 16 amino acids. CDR1 and CDR2 from the germline V gene are SGDLS and YYNGEE. CDR3 coding DNA: TGTGCCAGCAGCTTAAGCGGGGGGGCCAGGTACAATGAGCAGTTCTTC. Encoded protein: CASSLSGGARYNEQFF.

This rearrangement joins TRBV7-2 to TRBJ1-6, with no clear D. Per the germline V gene, CDR1 is SGHTA and CDR2 is FQGNSA. The V gene lost 3 bases and the J gene lost 4 bases, with 7 bases spanning the gap. The CDR3 length is 14 residues. The CDR3 nucleotides are TGTGCCAGCAGCTTTCCGGGGTATAATTCACCCCTCCACTTT. Its protein is CASSFPGYNSPLHF.

The chain employs TRBV19 and TRBJ1-5; D ambiguous. Germline V gene sequence: CDR1 LNHDA, CDR2 SQIVND (reference sequence). Trimming cost V 8 bases and J 3 bases, with 11 bases left between them. The CDR3 is 13 amino acids. This CDR3 is CASASGVNQPQHF. Here the CDR3 DNA reads TGTGCCAGTGCTTCGGGAGTCAATCAGCCCCAGCATTTT.

Only one count was recorded for this clone. The chain employs TRBV6-5 and TRBJ2-5; tentatively, D is TRBD2 (5 bases). The CDR3 contains 13 residues. CDR1 MNHEY and CDR2 SVGAGI come from the germline V gene. V lost 6 bases and J 7 bases, leaving 15 bases between the germline ends. The CDR3 protein is CASRRVGSGTQYF. Written as DNA, the CDR3 is TGTGCCAGCAGGCGGGTCGGGTCGGGGACCCAGTACTTC.

This clone has more than one count but fewer than ten. The genes are TRBV7-9 and TRBJ1-1; D might be TRBD1 (5 bases). The CDR3 extends over 14 amino acids. Trimming left V 7 bases short and J 1 base short, with 13 bases between. Germline assignment: CDR1 SEHNR and CDR2 FQNEAQ (reference sequence). CDR3 in DNA: TGTGCCAGCACCGCCGGGACGGCGAACACTGAAGCTTTCTTT. Protein product: CASTAGTANTEAFF.

As for this clone: The junction departs from germline at one end; a sequencing error may be responsible. The genes are TRBV18 and TRBJ1-1; D possibly corresponds to TRBD1 (6 bases). Germline V CDR1 and CDR2: KGHSH, LQKENI. CDR3 length: 15 residues. The CDR3 nucleotides read TGTGGCAGCTATGGAGCCAGGGGTCCGGGCACTGAAGCTTTCTTT. This translates into CGSYGARGPGTEAFF.

This clone was found a few times. CDR3 in amino acids: CSVTTGDNYGYTF. CDR3 nucleotide sequence: TGCAGCGTAACGACAGGGGATAACTATGGCTACACCTTC. The chain recombines TRBV29-1 with TRBJ1-2; 8 bases are shared with TRBD1. This CDR3 comprises 13 residues. Germline CDR1 is SQVTM and CDR2 is ANQGSEA. Trimming cost V 6 bases and J 1 base; bases outside gene matches: 4.

The rearrangement links TRBV19 to TRBJ2-7; 13 bases fit TRBD2. With V trimmed by 6 bases and J by 1 base, 0 bases remained unmatched. There are 14 residues in the CDR3. The germline V gene has CDR1 LNHDA and CDR2 SQIVND (reference sequence). As DNA, the CDR3 is TGTGCCAGTAGGACTAGCGGGGGGTCCTACGAGCAGTACTTC. Its translation is CASRTSGGSYEQYF.

This rearrangement joins TRBV6-6 to TRBJ1-6; D is ambiguous. The CDR3 has 15 amino acids. The V gene lost 5 bases and the J gene lost 10 bases, with 18 bases spanning the gap. CDR1 MNHNY and CDR2 SVGAGI come from the germline V gene (reference sequence). The CDR3 protein is CASSPMTSGRSPLHF. The CDR3 DNA follows: TGTGCCAGCAGTCCCATGACGTCTGGTCGCTCACCCCTCCACTTT.

The chain carries TRBV9 and TRBJ1-5; no reliable D call. Trimming cost V 0 bases and J 2 bases, with 6 bases left between them. Germline V gene data show CDR1 as SGDLS and CDR2 as YYNGEE. The CDR3 runs 14 residues. The CDR3 DNA reads TGTGCCAGCAGCGTAGACGGCGGCAATCAGCCCCAGCATTTT. Translation: CASSVDGGNQPQHF.

The V gene is TRBV19, the J gene TRBJ1-1, with D tentatively TRBD1 (5 bases). Looked up from germline, CDR1 is LNHDA and CDR2 is SQIVND (reference sequence). The V end was cut by 5 bases, the J end by 5 bases, with 15 bases between. The CDR3 covers 14 residues. The CDR3 reads CASSPRGLGTEAFF. The CDR3 DNA follows: TGTGCCAGTAGTCCCCGGGGCCTAGGGACTGAAGCTTTCTTT.

The V gene is TRBV2, the J gene TRBJ2-3, with D possibly TRBD2 on 7 matching bases. Trimming removed 6 bases from V and 1 base from J, with 20 bases in between. The CDR3 is 17 amino acids. CDR1 SNHLY and CDR2 FYNNEI come from the germline V gene. CDR3 sequence reads: CASSRERGGGGTDTQYF. In DNA form, the CDR3 reads TGTGCCAGCAGCAGAGAAAGGGGGGGAGGTGGCACAGATACGCAGTATTTT.

The V call is TRBV30, the J call TRBJ1-3; D remains unclear. Germline CDR1 GTSNPN, CDR2 SVGIG (reference sequence). The CDR3 totals 15 residues. V was pared by 1 base and J by 3 bases, with 13 bases between. The CDR3 is CAWSGDGALGNTIYF. The CDR3 region has the DNA TGTGCCTGGAGTGGAGACGGAGCTCTTGGAAACACCATATATTTT.

In regard to this clone: The junction departs from germline at one end; a sequencing error may be responsible. In nucleotides, the CDR3 is TGTGCTAGCAGCCCTACCGGGACGGGCCCTAATGAAAAACTGTTTTTT. Residues: CASSPTGTGPNEKLFF. The chain links TRBV7-7 to TRBJ1-4, with a weak D call TRBD1 (5 bases). The CDR3 has 16 amino acids. Germline assignment: CDR1 SSHAT and CDR2 FNYEAQ (reference sequence).

The chain employs TRBV30 and TRBJ1-5, with a tentative D call TRBD1 (6 bases). Germline values: CDR1 GTSNPN, CDR2 SVGIG (reference sequence). Trimming cost V 2 bases and J 5 bases, with 10 bases left between them. CDR3 length: 13 amino acids. The CDR3 sequence: CAWSRGLDQPQHF. The CDR3 nucleotides are TGTGCCTGGAGTCGGGGGCTTGATCAGCCCCAGCATTTT.

The chain uses TRBV7-2 and TRBJ2-2; D ambiguous. Trimming removed 1 base at V and 6 bases at J, with 3 bases between. CDR1 is SGHTA, CDR2 FQGNSA, per germline. The CDR3 consists of 12 residues. The chain's CDR3 is CASSLDAGELFF. In nucleotides, the CDR3 is TGTGCCAGCAGCTTAGATGCCGGGGAGCTGTTTTTT.

The CDR3 nucleotides are TGTGCCAGCAGCTTAGTGGAGACCCAGTACTTC. It yields the protein CASSLVETQYF. This sequence joins TRBV5-8 and TRBJ2-5; D remains ambiguous. Per the germline V gene, CDR1 is SGHTS and CDR2 is YDEGEE. Trimming removed 2 bases at V and 5 bases at J, with 4 bases between. There are 11 residues in the CDR3.